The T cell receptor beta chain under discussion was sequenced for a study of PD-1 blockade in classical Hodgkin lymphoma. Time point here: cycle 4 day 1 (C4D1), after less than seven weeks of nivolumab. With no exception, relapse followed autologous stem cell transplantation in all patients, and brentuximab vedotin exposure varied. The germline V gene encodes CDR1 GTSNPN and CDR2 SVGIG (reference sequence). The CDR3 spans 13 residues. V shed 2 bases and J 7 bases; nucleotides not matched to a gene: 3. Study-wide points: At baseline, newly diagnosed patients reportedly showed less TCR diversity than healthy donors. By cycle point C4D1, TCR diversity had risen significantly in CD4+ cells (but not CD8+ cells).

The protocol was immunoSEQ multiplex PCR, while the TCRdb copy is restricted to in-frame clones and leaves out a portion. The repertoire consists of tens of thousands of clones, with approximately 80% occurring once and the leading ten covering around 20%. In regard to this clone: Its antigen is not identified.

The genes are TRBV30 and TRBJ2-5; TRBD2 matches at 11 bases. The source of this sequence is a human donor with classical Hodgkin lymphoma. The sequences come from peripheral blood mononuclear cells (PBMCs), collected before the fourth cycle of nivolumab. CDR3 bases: TGTGCCTGGAGTATTAGCGGGGGGGGGACCCAGTACTTC. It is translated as CAWSISGGGTQYF.